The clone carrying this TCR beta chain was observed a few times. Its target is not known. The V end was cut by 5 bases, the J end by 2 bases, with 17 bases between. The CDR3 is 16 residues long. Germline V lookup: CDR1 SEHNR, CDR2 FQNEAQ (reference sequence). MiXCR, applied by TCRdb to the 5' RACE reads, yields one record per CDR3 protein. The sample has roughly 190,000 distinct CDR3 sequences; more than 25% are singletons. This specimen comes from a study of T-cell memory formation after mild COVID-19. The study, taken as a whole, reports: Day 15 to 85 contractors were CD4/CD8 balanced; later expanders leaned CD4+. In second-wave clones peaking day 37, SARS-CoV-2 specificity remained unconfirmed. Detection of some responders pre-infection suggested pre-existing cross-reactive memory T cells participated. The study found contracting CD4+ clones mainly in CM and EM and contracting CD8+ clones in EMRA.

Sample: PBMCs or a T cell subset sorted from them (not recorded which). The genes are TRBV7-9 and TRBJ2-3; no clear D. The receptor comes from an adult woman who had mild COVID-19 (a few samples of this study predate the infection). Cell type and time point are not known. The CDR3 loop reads CASSPPSGGPTDTQYF. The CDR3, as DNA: TGTGCCAGCAGCCCCCCATCGGGCGGACCCACAGATACGCAGTATTTT.